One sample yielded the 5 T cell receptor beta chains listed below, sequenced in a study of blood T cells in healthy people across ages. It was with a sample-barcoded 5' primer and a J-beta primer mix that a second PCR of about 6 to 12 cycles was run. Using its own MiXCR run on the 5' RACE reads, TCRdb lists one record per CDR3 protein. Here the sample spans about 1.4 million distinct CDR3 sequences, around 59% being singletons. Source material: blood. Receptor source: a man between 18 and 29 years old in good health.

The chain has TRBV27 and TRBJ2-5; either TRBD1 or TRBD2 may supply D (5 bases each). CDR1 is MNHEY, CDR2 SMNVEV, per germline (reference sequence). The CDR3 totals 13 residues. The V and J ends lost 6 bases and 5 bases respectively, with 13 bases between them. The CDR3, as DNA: TGTGCCAGCAGAGAGACAGCGGTGGAGACCCAGTACTTC. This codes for CASRETAVETQYF.

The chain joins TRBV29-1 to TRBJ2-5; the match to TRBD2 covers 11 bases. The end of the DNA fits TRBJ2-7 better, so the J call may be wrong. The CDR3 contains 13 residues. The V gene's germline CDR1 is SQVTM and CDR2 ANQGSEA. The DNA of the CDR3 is TGCAGCGTGGGGGTACTAGCGGGAGACGAGCAGTACTTC. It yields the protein CSVGVLAGDEQYF.

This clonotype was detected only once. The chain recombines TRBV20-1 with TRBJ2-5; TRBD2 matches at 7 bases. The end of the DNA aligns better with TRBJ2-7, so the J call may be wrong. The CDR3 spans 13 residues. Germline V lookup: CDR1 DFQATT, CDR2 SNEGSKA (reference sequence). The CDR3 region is CSARPGTTYEQYF. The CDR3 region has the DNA TGCAGTGCTCGTCCTGGGACTACCTACGAGCAGTACTTC.

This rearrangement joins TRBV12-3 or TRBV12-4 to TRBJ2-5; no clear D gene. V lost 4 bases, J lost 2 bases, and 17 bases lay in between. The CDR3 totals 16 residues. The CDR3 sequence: CASSYWLTDNQETQYF. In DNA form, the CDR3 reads TGTGCCAGCAGTTATTGGTTGACCGATAATCAAGAGACCCAGTACTTC.

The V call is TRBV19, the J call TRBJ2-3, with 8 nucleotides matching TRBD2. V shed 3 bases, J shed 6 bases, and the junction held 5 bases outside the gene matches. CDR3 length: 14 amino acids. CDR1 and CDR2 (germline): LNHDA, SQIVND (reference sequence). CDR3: CASSIGASGDTQYF. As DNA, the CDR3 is TGTGCCAGTAGTATTGGCGCTAGCGGGGATACGCAGTATTTT.